A single sample is the source of the 15 T cell receptor beta chains below, sequenced in a study of neoadjuvant anti-PD-1 for oral cavity cancer. Time point described: after neoadjuvant nivolumab, at surgical resection. Generated by immunoSEQ multiplex PCR, the TCRdb table keeps only in-frame clones and is missing some. This table has more than 30,000 clones, around 40% appearing once. The source was tumor tissue, collected after nivolumab (anti-PD-1) treatment. The receptors come from a person aged 35-79 years with oral cavity squamous cell carcinoma.

The J gene is TRBJ1-1, the V gene TRBV18; unclear D gene. This CDR3 has 14 residues. V dropped 3 bases and J dropped 0 bases, with 8 bases sitting between them. Germline V CDR1 and CDR2: KGHSH, LQKENI. The CDR3 reads CASSPQAMNTEAFF. The CDR3 DNA sequence: TGTGCCAGCTCACCGCAGGCTATGAACACTGAAGCTTTCTTT.

V is TRBV5-8 and J is TRBJ2-3; D remains ambiguous. The CDR3 runs to 15 residues. Germline V CDR1 and CDR2: SGHTS, YDEGEE. V was shortened by 0 bases and J by 2 bases, with 10 bases between the two germline ends. CDR3 residues: CASSLGSYITDTQYF. CDR3 sequence (DNA): TGTGCCAGCAGCTTGGGCAGCTACATCACAGATACGCAGTATTTT.

This clone was observed many times. The V call is TRBV5-4, the J call TRBJ2-7; 10 bases align to TRBD2. The CDR3 extends over 15 amino acids. Germline V gene data show CDR1 as SGHNT and CDR2 as YYREEE (reference sequence). Trimming took 9 bases from V and 4 from J; bases not matched to a gene: 13. The CDR3 DNA sequence: TGTGCCACCACCAAAGGGCTAGCGGGAGAGTACGAGCAGTACTTC. Its protein is CATTKGLAGEYEQYF. Together with reference TRBV5-4 and TRBJ2-7, the CDR3 gives the full variable domain: ETGVTQSPTHLIKTRGQQVTLRCSSQSGHNTVSWYQQALGQGPQFIFQYYREEENGRGNFPPRFSGLQFPNYSSELNVNALELDDSALYLCATTKGLAGEYEQYFGPGTRLTVT.

The chain recombines TRBV7-9 with TRBJ2-7; 9 positions match TRBD1. The CDR3 sequence is 15 residues long. Germline V lookup: CDR1 SEHNR, CDR2 FQNEAQ (reference sequence). Trimming cost V 3 bases and J 6 bases; bases outside gene matches: 9. CDR3 protein: CASSFPRDRVGEQYF. The CDR3 coding sequence is TGTGCCAGCAGCTTCCCCCGGGACAGGGTTGGCGAGCAGTACTTC.

This CDR3 is CAISESGRLSEQFF. In DNA, the CDR3 is TGTGCCATCAGTGAGTCGGGGCGGTTGAGTGAGCAGTTCTTC. The V call is TRBV10-3, the J call TRBJ2-1; possibly TRBD1 for D (5 bases). The CDR3 has 14 amino acids. Germline V gene data show CDR1 as ENHRY and CDR2 as SYGVKD. Between the trimmed V and J ends, which lost 0 bases and 9 bases, there was a span of 12 bases.

This rearrangement joins TRBV5-6 to TRBJ2-7, with 8 bases matching TRBD2. This CDR3 is 14 amino acids long. The V gene's germline CDR1 is SGHDT and CDR2 YYEEEE. The V segment lost 6 bases and the J segment 0 bases; nucleotides outside the gene matches: 5. The CDR3: CASKKRGSSYEQYF. DNA of the CDR3: TGTGCCAGCAAGAAGCGGGGGAGCTCCTACGAGCAGTACTTC. The entire variable domain, with the rest obtained from reference TRBV5-6 and TRBJ2-7, is as follows: DAGVTQSPTHLIKTRGQQVTLRCSPKSGHDTVSWYQQALGQGPQFIFQYYEEEERQRGNFPDRFSGHQFPNYSSELNVNALLLGDSALYLCASKKRGSSYEQYFGPGTRLTVT.

This clone was seen just once. CDR3 region: CASSPWSGTGNTIYF. The CDR3 DNA sequence: TGCGCCAGCAGCCCATGGTCGGGGACTGGAAACACCATATATTTT. The chain recombines TRBV4-1 with TRBJ1-3; D gene unclear. V was pared by 4 bases and J by 2 bases, with 12 bases between. This CDR3 has 15 residues. The V gene's germline CDR1 is MGHRA and CDR2 YSYEKL.

V usage is TRBV7-8 and J usage is TRBJ2-1; 11 bases match TRBD2. J gave up 12 bases and V 4 bases, and 14 bases lay outside the gene matches. The germline V gene encodes CDR1 SGHVS and CDR2 FQNEAQ. The CDR3 is 16 amino acids. The CDR3 protein is CASSSPWGSGGAWQFF. CDR3 DNA: TGTGCCAGCAGCTCCCCCTGGGGTAGCGGGGGGGCCTGGCAGTTCTTC.

This clone was counted between two and nine times. This chain connects TRBV5-1 to TRBJ2-7; 10 bases fit TRBD2. The germline V gene has CDR1 SGHRS and CDR2 YFSETQ. Unmatched junction bases numbered 13, after V lost 3 bases and J lost 7 bases. The CDR3 length is 16 residues. The CDR3 DNA sequence: TGCGCCAGCAGCTCGACTGAAGCGGGAGGGGCAGGGGAGCAGTACTTC. Encoded protein: CASSSTEAGGAGEQYF.

This clone occurred a few times. The rearrangement joins TRBV7-3 to TRBJ2-3; unclear D gene. V was pared by 5 bases and J by 3 bases, with 6 bases between. CDR1 and CDR2 from the germline V gene are SGHTA and FQGTGA. CDR3 length: 12 residues. As DNA, the CDR3 is TGTGCCAGCAGCGCCAATACAGATACGCAGTATTTT. Its protein product is CASSANTDTQYF.

This clone showed up just a few times. V is TRBV9 and J is TRBJ1-2, with D unclear. Germline V gene sequence: CDR1 SGDLS, CDR2 YYNGEE. Trimming removed 4 bases at V and 8 bases at J, with 15 bases between. The CDR3 length is 13 residues. The CDR3, as DNA: TGTGCCAGCAGCTCGCCCTGGCCGGCGGGCTACACCTTC. It specifies CASSSPWPAGYTF.

DNA of the CDR3: TGTGCCAGCAGCTTTCAGGGAGGGACTGAAGCTTTCTTT. It translates to CASSFQGGTEAFF. This sequence joins TRBV7-6 and TRBJ1-1, with D tentatively TRBD1 (5 bases). CDR1 and CDR2 from the germline V gene are SGHVS and FNYEAQ. The V end was cut by 3 bases, the J end by 5 bases, with 10 bases between. CDR3 length equals 13 residues.

The V call is TRBV15, the J call TRBJ2-5, with 12 bases identical to TRBD2. The CDR3 length is 16 residues. The germline gives CDR1 LNHNV, CDR2 YYDKDF (reference sequence). J gave up 5 bases and V 2 bases, and 6 bases lay outside the gene matches. The DNA for the CDR3 is TGTGCCACCAGCAGAAGGGCTAGCGGGGGGGTGGAGACCCAGTACTTC. Translating gives CATSRRASGGVETQYF.

Only a few counts were recorded for this clone. V usage is TRBV30 and J usage is TRBJ1-1; no definite D call. There are 13 residues in the CDR3. Germline V gives CDR1 GTSNPN, CDR2 SVGIG (reference sequence). Trimming removed 4 bases at V and 0 bases at J, with 9 bases between. CDR3 in DNA: TGTGCCTGGAAGGTATTGGTGAACACTGAAGCTTTCTTT. This translates into CAWKVLVNTEAFF.

The chain uses TRBV2 and TRBJ2-3; D gene ambiguous. Trimming cost V 3 bases and J 0 bases, with 10 bases left between them. The CDR3 has 15 amino acids. Germline loops: CDR1 SNHLY, CDR2 FYNNEI. The CDR3 spells CASSDPASSTDTQYF. The DNA for the CDR3 is TGTGCCAGCAGTGACCCGGCCTCTAGCACAGATACGCAGTATTTT.